This entry concerns a single T cell receptor beta chain. The target antigen is unknown. Each CDR3 protein gets one entry after TCRdb re-called the reads with MiXCR. The data contain approximately 200,000 distinct CDR3 sequences, roughly 30% of them seen just once; the ten biggest clones take up roughly 32%. The data derive from a study of T cell repertoires in cytomegalovirus infection. Study results and limitations: Across the ex vivo response, the dominant clonotypes were HLA-C-restricted CMV-specific TCR beta clonotypes.

The CDR3 loop spans 14 amino acids. Germline assignment: CDR1 SEHNR and CDR2 FQNEAQ (reference sequence). Trimming cost V 6 bases and J 7 bases, with 18 bases left between them. V is TRBV7-9 and J is TRBJ1-2; D is perhaps TRBD1 (5 bases). What was sequenced was PBMCs. The TCR sequence derives from a human donor in good health (CMV status not recorded). Some clones in this sample may be carry-over from other donors' samples. The CDR3 bases are TGTGCCAGCAGTTGGGCCAGGGAAGGGAGTGGCTACACCTTC. Translated: CASSWAREGSGYTF.